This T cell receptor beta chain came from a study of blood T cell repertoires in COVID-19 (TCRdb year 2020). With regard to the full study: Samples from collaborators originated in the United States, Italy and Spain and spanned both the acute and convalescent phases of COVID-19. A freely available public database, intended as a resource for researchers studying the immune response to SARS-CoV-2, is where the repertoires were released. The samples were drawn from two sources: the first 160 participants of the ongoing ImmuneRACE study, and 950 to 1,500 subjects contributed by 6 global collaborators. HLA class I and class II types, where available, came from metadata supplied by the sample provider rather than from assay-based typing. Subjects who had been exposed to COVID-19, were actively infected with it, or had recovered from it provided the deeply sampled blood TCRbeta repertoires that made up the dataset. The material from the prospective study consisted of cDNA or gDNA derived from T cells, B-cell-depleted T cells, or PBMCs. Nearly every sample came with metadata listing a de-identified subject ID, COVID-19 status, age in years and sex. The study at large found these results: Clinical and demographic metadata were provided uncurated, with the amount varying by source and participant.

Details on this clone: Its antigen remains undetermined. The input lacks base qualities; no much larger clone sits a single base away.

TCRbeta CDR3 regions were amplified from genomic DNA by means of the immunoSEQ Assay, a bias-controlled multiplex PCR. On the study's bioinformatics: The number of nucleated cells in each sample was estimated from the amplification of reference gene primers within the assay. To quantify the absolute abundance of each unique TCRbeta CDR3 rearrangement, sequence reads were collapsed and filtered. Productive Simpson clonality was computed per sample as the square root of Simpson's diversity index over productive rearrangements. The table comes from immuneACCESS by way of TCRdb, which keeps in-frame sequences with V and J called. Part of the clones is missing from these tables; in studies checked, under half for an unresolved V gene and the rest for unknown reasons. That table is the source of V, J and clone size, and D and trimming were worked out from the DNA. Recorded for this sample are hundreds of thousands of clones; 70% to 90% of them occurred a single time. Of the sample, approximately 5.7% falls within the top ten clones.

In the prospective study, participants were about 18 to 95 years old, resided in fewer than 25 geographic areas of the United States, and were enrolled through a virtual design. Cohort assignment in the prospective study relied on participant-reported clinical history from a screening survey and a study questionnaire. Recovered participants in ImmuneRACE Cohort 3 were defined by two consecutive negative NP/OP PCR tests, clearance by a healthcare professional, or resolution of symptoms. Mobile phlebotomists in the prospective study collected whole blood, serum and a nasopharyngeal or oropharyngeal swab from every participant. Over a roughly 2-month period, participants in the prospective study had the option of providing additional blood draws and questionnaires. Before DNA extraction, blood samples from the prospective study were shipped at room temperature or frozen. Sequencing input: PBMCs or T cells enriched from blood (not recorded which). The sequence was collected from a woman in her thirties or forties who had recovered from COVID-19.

The CDR3 region has the sequence CASSQDQRGPEAFF. The DNA sequence reads TGTGCCAGCAGCCAAGATCAGAGAGGCCCTGAAGCTTTCTTT. The chain employs TRBV3-1 (or the pseudogene TRBV3-2) and TRBJ1-1, with the D gene not clear enough to name. Trimming removed 0 bases from V and 6 bases from J, leaving 11 bases between the germline ends. From a lookup of the germline V gene (reference sequence), CDR1 and CDR2 are LGHDT and YNNKEL. CDR3 length: 14 amino acids, cysteine to phenylalanine. Solely the CDR3 DNA is kept, with 42 bases framed from the first base.